The next 5 T cell receptor beta chains were all read from a single sample in a study of T cell responses to AZD1222 COVID-19 vaccine. TCRdb's table, derived via immunoSEQ multiplex PCR, lists solely in-frame clones and lacks some. This sample has approximately 88,000 clones, with about 90% found just once. This sample comprised peripheral blood, obtained on day 0 of AZD1222 vaccination. All receptors come from an adult in good health.

This clone was detected only once. The J gene is TRBJ2-5, the V gene TRBV28; D is undetermined. Germline V CDR1 and CDR2: MDHEN, SYDVKM. This CDR3 is built from 11 residues. V lost 6 bases and J 3 bases, leaving 5 bases between the germline ends. The chain's CDR3 is CASRSKETQYF. The CDR3 region has the DNA TGTGCCAGCAGGAGTAAAGAGACCCAGTACTTC.

The chain carries TRBV18 and TRBJ2-1, with 7 bases fitting TRBD1. Trimming at V came to 2 bases and at J to 9 bases, leaving 4 bases not matched to a gene. This CDR3 is 13 amino acids long. CDR1 and CDR2 from the germline V gene are KGHSH and LQKENI. CDR3 sequence (DNA): TGTGCCAGCTCACCAACACAGGGGCTTGAGCAGTTCTTC. Protein sequence: CASSPTQGLEQFF.

The CDR3 bases are TGTGCCAGCAGGGCAGGGGGAGGAGAGACCCAGTACTTC. This translates into CASRAGGGETQYF. The chain employs TRBV28 and TRBJ2-5; possibly TRBD1 for D (7 bases). The germline CDR1 and CDR2 sequences are MDHEN and SYDVKM. There are 13 residues in the CDR3. V lost 6 bases and J 4 bases, leaving 12 bases between the germline ends.

V is TRBV18 and J is TRBJ1-1; TRBD1 is a possible D gene (6 bases). The CDR3 covers 16 residues. V lost 3 bases and J 0 bases, leaving 14 bases between the germline ends. The germline gives CDR1 KGHSH, CDR2 LQKENI. The CDR3 DNA follows: TGTGCCAGCTCACCGCGGGACATAACACTGAACACTGAAGCTTTCTTT. Its translation: CASSPRDITLNTEAFF.

The chain couples TRBV2 to TRBJ1-5; 8 positions match TRBD1. Germline V gene sequence: CDR1 SNHLY, CDR2 FYNNEI. This CDR3 has 15 amino acids. V shed 8 bases and J 4 bases; nucleotides not matched to a gene: 10. The CDR3 loop is CASSFGQGGNQPQHF. In DNA, the CDR3 is TGTGCCAGCTCATTCGGACAGGGTGGGAATCAGCCCCAGCATTTT. The whole variable domain, filled in from reference TRBV2 and TRBJ1-5, reads EPEVTQTPSHQVTQMGQEVILRCVPISNHLYFYWYRQILGQKVEFLVSFYNNEISEKSEIFDDQFSVERPDGSNFTLKIRSTKLEDSAMYFCASSFGQGGNQPQHFGDGTRLSIL.